The 25 T cell receptor beta chains below all came from one sample that was sequenced in a study of T cell responses to AZD1222 COVID-19 vaccine. Using immunoSEQ multiplex PCR, the repertoire was profiled, and TCRdb retains in-frame clones only, with some absent. In the table there are about 180,000 clones, 88% of which are singletons. The input for sequencing was peripheral blood, taken 28 days after the second AZD1222 dose. These TCRs come from an adult who received the AZD1222 COVID-19 vaccine.

This rearrangement joins TRBV6-2 or TRBV6-3 to TRBJ2-7; a possible D gene is TRBD1 (6 bases). Per germline, CDR1 MNHEY and CDR2 SVGEGT. V lost 6 bases and J lost 5, with 20 bases in between. CDR3 length equals 15 residues. In DNA, the CDR3 is TGTGCCAGCAGCCCCCGTGGGCAGGGGAGCGACGAGCAGTACTTC. Amino acids: CASSPRGQGSDEQYF.

This clone was observed a single time. The chain employs TRBV7-6 and TRBJ2-1, with TRBD2 matching over 8 bases. The CDR3 sequence is 17 residues long. CDR1 is SGHVS and CDR2 is FNYEAQ in the germline V gene. The trim removed 2 bases at V and 4 bases at J, leaving 10 bases unmatched. The CDR3 reads CASSLIVDGGAYNEQFF. CDR3 DNA: TGTGCCAGCAGCTTAATCGTAGACGGGGGGGCTTACAATGAGCAGTTCTTC.

V usage is TRBV9 and J usage is TRBJ1-5; D uncertain. V lost 2 bases and J 3 bases, leaving 12 bases between the germline ends. There are 15 residues in the CDR3. Looked up from germline, CDR1 is SGDLS and CDR2 is YYNGEE. CDR3 sequence: CASSVDGGYNQPQHF. The CDR3 DNA sequence: TGTGCCAGCAGCGTCGATGGAGGATACAATCAGCCCCAGCATTTT.

V and J are TRBV11-3 and TRBJ2-2; 7 nucleotides agree with TRBD2. Trimming at V came to 4 bases and at J to 4 bases, leaving 9 bases not matched to a gene. Germline V gives CDR1 SGHNT, CDR2 YENEEA. The length of the CDR3 is 16 residues. The CDR3 DNA follows: TGTGCCAGCAGCTCCGAGAAGTCTAGCGGCACCGGGGAGCTGTTTTTT. Translating it yields CASSSEKSSGTGELFF.

The rearrangement joins TRBV7-2 to TRBJ2-3; possibly TRBD2 for D (5 bases). V was cut by 1 base and J by 2 bases, with 10 bases left in between. Per germline, CDR1 SGHTA and CDR2 FQGNSA. The CDR3 is made up of 15 amino acids. Here the CDR3 DNA reads TGTGCCAGCAGCTTAGTGAGCGGTAACACAGATACGCAGTATTTT. Its protein is CASSLVSGNTDTQYF. Variable domain in full (rest from reference TRBV7-2 and TRBJ2-3): GAGVSQSPSNKVTEKGKDVELRCDPISGHTALYWYRQSLGQGLEFLIYFQGNSAPDKSGLPSDRFSAERTGGSVSTLTIQRTQQEDSAVYLCASSLVSGNTDTQYFGPGTRLTVL.

The V gene is TRBV9, the J gene TRBJ2-1; TRBD2 aligns across 12 bases. J was trimmed by 8 bases and V by 4 bases; bases with no gene match: 7. CDR1 and CDR2 from the germline V gene are SGDLS and YYNGEE. This CDR3 contains 15 residues. The CDR3 DNA follows: TGTGCCAGCAGCCCTAGCGGGGGGGCCTCATATGAGCAGTTCTTC. Its protein is CASSPSGGASYEQFF.

The chain joins TRBV28 to TRBJ1-1; tentative D call: TRBD1 (5 bases). The CDR3 sequence is 14 residues long. Trimming cost V 3 bases and J 1 base, with 9 bases left between them. Germline V lookup: CDR1 MDHEN, CDR2 SYDVKM. CDR3 in amino acids: CASSLRRANTEAFF. The DNA of the CDR3 is TGTGCCAGCAGTTTGCGCAGGGCGAACACTGAAGCTTTCTTT.

This chain links TRBV6-5 with TRBJ2-2; D call uncertain. CDR3 length: 11 amino acids. Trimming left V 5 bases short and J 2 bases short, with 0 bases between. CDR1 and CDR2 (germline): MNHEY, SVGAGI. DNA of the CDR3: TGTGCCAGCAGTAACACCGGGGAGCTGTTTTTT. Its protein product is CASSNTGELFF.

Written as DNA, the CDR3 is TGTGCCACCAATTCCGGAGTAACTAATGAAAAACTGTTTTTT. This translates into CATNSGVTNEKLFF. The gene calls are TRBV15 and TRBJ1-4; D call uncertain. Germline CDR1 is LNHNV and CDR2 is YYDKDF (reference sequence). The ends were cut back, 7 bases at V and 1 base at J, with 10 bases in the middle. This CDR3 has 14 residues.

The chain links TRBV5-1 to TRBJ2-2; D is perhaps TRBD2 (5 bases). Trimming left V 5 bases short and J 4 bases short, with 12 bases between. The CDR3 length is 14 residues. CDR1 and CDR2 from the germline V gene are SGHRS and YFSETQ. Here the CDR3 reads CASRGLGSTGELFF. The CDR3 region has the DNA TGCGCCAGCAGGGGTTTAGGGAGCACCGGGGAGCTGTTTTTT.

V and J are TRBV5-4 and TRBJ1-6; TRBD1 might be the D (6 bases). Germline CDR1 SGHNT, CDR2 YYREEE (reference sequence). V lost 1 base and J 6 bases, leaving 14 bases between the germline ends. CDR3 size: 16 residues. CDR3 in amino acids: CASSLRGEPSNSPLHF. CDR3 DNA sequence: TGTGCCAGCAGCTTGAGGGGGGAACCCTCTAATTCACCCCTCCACTTT. The whole variable domain, filled in from reference TRBV5-4 and TRBJ1-6, reads ETGVTQSPTHLIKTRGQQVTLRCSSQSGHNTVSWYQQALGQGPQFIFQYYREEENGRGNFPPRFSGLQFPNYSSELNVNALELDDSALYLCASSLRGEPSNSPLHFGNGTRLTVT.

The chain has TRBV24-1 and TRBJ2-1; the D is unclear. Trimming shortened V by 5 bases and J by 7 bases, and 5 bases separated the two germline ends. The germline V gene has CDR1 KGHDR and CDR2 SFDVKD. The CDR3 is made up of 11 amino acids. This chain's CDR3 is CATSVFNEQFF. CDR3 bases: TGTGCCACCAGTGTTTTTAATGAGCAGTTCTTC.

On this clone: Other DNA sequences in this sample translate to the same CDR3. The chain combines TRBV5-1 with TRBJ2-3, with unresolved D. Germline CDR1 is SGHRS and CDR2 is YFSETQ. The CDR3 length is 13 residues. Trimming stripped 0 bases from V and 1 base from J, with 3 bases between. The CDR3 protein is CASSLAGTDTQYF. In DNA form, the CDR3 reads TGCGCCAGCAGCTTGGCGGGCACAGATACGCAGTATTTT.

V is TRBV7-2 and J is TRBJ2-5, with TRBD2 identical over 9 bases. The germline V gene has CDR1 SGHTA and CDR2 FQGNSA. CDR3 size: 15 residues. The ends lost 2 bases at V and 2 bases at J; junction bases unmatched: 3. The CDR3 is CASSLSGGPQETQYF. The CDR3 DNA reads TGTGCCAGCAGCTTAAGCGGGGGGCCTCAAGAGACCCAGTACTTC.

The V call is TRBV6-5, the J call TRBJ1-6, with TRBD1 matching 7 bases. In germline, CDR1 is MNHEY, CDR2 SVGAGI. CDR3 length equals 15 residues. The trim removed 6 bases at V and 6 bases at J, leaving 8 bases unmatched. CDR3 sequence (DNA): TGTGCCAGCAGGGGATTTCAGGGGGGTAATTCACCCCTCCACTTT. Translation: CASRGFQGGNSPLHF.

V is TRBV5-1 and J is TRBJ2-1; D might be TRBD2 (5 bases). This CDR3 region has 16 residues. Germline assignment: CDR1 SGHRS and CDR2 YFSETQ. V was pared by 4 bases and J by 0 bases, with 14 bases between. Here the CDR3 DNA reads TGCGCCAGCAGCCAGCGGACTCTTAGCTCCTACAATGAGCAGTTCTTC. Protein sequence: CASSQRTLSSYNEQFF.

The chain is built from TRBV19 and TRBJ2-3, with 7 nucleotides matching TRBD1. Germline CDR1 is LNHDA and CDR2 is SQIVND (reference sequence). Unmatched junction bases numbered 7, after V lost 3 bases and J lost 4 bases. The CDR3 length is 15 residues. The CDR3 DNA is TGTGCCAGTAGTATCGGAACAGGGGCGGCAGATACGCAGTATTTT. It translates to CASSIGTGAADTQYF.

This clone is a singleton in its sample. The rearrangement joins TRBV7-2 to TRBJ2-3; D is perhaps TRBD2 (6 bases). The CDR3 runs 16 residues. V lost 1 base and J 6 bases, leaving 17 bases between the germline ends. CDR1 is SGHTA and CDR2 is FQGNSA in the germline V gene. The CDR3 DNA reads TGTGCCAGCAGCTTAGTTGGCCTAGCGTATCGGGATACGCAGTATTTT. Its protein is CASSLVGLAYRDTQYF. Looking up the rest from reference TRBV7-2 and TRBJ2-3 gives the full variable domain: GAGVSQSPSNKVTEKGKDVELRCDPISGHTALYWYRQSLGQGLEFLIYFQGNSAPDKSGLPSDRFSAERTGGSVSTLTIQRTQQEDSAVYLCASSLVGLAYRDTQYFGPGTRLTVL.

The chain carries TRBV30 and TRBJ1-2; perhaps TRBD1 as D (6 bases). Between the trimmed V and J ends, which lost 3 bases and 4 bases, there was a span of 15 bases. Germline CDR1 reads GTSNPN; CDR2 reads SVGIG (reference sequence). This CDR3 contains 14 residues. The CDR3 nucleotides are TGTGCCTGGAGCGGGGGGGCAAGAACCTATGGCTACACCTTC. Translating gives CAWSGGARTYGYTF. The whole variable domain, remainder taken from reference TRBV30 and TRBJ1-2, is SQTIHQWPATLVQPVGSPLSLECTVEGTSNPNLYWYRQAAGRGLQLLFYSVGIGQISSEVPQNLSASRPQDRQFILSSKKLLLSDSGFYLCAWSGGARTYGYTFGSGTRLTVV.

This clone was counted a few times. The rearrangement uses TRBV6-5 and TRBJ2-7; 8 bases agree with TRBD2. V was pared by 8 bases and J by 1 base, with 1 base of the junction left unmatched. Germline V CDR1 and CDR2: MNHEY, SVGAGI. The CDR3 totals 12 residues. The DNA for the CDR3 is TGTGCCAGCCGGGGGGGATCCTACGAGCAGTACTTC. Its protein is CASRGGSYEQYF.

The rearrangement uses TRBV4-1 and TRBJ2-5; 8 nucleotides line up with TRBD2. CDR1 and CDR2 from the germline V gene are MGHRA and YSYEKL. There are 18 residues in the CDR3. V shed 2 bases, J shed 5 bases, and the junction held 16 bases outside the gene matches. CDR3 nucleotides: TGCGCCAGCAGCCAAACCGGAACCTTTAGCGGGGCCAGGGAGACCCAGTACTTC. Translating gives CASSQTGTFSGARETQYF.

About this clone itself: The sample holds other DNA sequences that translate to the same CDR3. The chain links TRBV19 to TRBJ1-5; a weak D match, TRBD1 (5 bases). V was pared by 2 bases and J by 5 bases, with 10 bases between. The CDR3 has 14 amino acids. CDR1 is LNHDA, CDR2 SQIVND, per germline (reference sequence). DNA of the CDR3: TGTGCCAGTAGTATATCCGGAGGGGATCAGCCCCAGCATTTT. This encodes CASSISGGDQPQHF. Supplemented by reference TRBV19 and TRBJ1-5, the full variable domain reads DGGITQSPKYLFRKEGQNVTLSCEQNLNHDAMYWYRQDPGQGLRLIYYSQIVNDFQKGDIAEGYSVSREKKESFPLTVTSAQKNPTAFYLCASSISGGDQPQHFGDGTRLSIL.

The chain couples TRBV25-1 to TRBJ2-3; 8 nucleotides agree with TRBD2. This CDR3 is built from 15 residues. CDR1 is MGHDK and CDR2 is SYGVNS in the germline V gene. V lost 6 bases and J lost 1; bases outside the gene matches: 6. The CDR3 sequence: CASRSGGGGTDTQYF. CDR3 in DNA: TGTGCCAGCAGATCGGGAGGGGGGGGCACAGATACGCAGTATTTT.

The chain recombines TRBV24-1 with TRBJ2-2; TRBD1 might be the D (5 bases). Trimming removed 2 bases at V and 6 bases at J, with 6 bases between. Looked up from germline, CDR1 is KGHDR and CDR2 is SFDVKD. CDR3 size: 13 residues. CDR3 bases: TGTGCCACCAGTGATTCCAGGGCCGGGGAGCTGTTTTTT. Its translation is CATSDSRAGELFF.

V gene TRBV7-2 combines with J gene TRBJ1-2, with TRBD1 identical over 7 bases. V lost 6 bases and J lost 3; bases outside the gene matches: 4. Germline CDR1 and CDR2: SGHTA and FQGNSA. This CDR3 is 13 amino acids long. The CDR3 DNA sequence: TGTGCCAGCAGTCCCGGGACAGACTATGGCTACACCTTC. The encoded protein is CASSPGTDYGYTF.